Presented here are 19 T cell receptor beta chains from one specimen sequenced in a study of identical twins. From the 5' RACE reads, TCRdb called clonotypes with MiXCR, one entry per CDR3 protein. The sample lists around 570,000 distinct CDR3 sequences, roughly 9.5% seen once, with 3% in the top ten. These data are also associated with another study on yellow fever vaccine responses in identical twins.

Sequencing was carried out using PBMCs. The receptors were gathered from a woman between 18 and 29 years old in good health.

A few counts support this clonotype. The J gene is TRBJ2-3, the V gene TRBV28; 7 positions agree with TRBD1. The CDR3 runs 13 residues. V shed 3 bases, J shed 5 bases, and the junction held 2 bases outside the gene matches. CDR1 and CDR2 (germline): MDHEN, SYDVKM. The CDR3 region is CASSFYRGDTQYF. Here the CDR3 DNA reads TGTGCCAGCAGTTTTTACAGGGGAGATACGCAGTATTTT.

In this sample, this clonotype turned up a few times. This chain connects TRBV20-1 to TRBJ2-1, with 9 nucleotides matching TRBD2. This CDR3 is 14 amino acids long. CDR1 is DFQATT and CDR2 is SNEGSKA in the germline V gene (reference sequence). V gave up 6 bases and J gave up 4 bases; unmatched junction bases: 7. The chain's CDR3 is CSALTSGGYNEQFF. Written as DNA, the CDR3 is TGCAGTGCGCTGACTAGCGGAGGTTACAATGAGCAGTTCTTC.

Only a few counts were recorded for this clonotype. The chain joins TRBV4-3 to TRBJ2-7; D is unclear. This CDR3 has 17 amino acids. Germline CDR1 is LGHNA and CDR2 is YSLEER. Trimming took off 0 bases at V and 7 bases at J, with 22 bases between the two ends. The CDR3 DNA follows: TGCGCCAGCAGCCAAGATAGAGTGGGCCCTGCCCCTGGGGAGCAGTACTTC. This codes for CASSQDRVGPAPGEQYF.

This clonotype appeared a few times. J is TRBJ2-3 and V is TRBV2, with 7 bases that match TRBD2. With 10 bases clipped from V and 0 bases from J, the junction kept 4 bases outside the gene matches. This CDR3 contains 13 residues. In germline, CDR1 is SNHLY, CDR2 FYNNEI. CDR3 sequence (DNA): TGTGCCACCCGGCGGGAGAGCACAGATACGCAGTATTTT. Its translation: CATRRESTDTQYF. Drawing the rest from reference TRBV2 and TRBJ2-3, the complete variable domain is EPEVTQTPSHQVTQMGQEVILRCVPISNHLYFYWYRQILGQKVEFLVSFYNNEISEKSEIFDDQFSVERPDGSNFTLKIRSTKLEDSAMYFCATRRESTDTQYFGPGTRLTVL.

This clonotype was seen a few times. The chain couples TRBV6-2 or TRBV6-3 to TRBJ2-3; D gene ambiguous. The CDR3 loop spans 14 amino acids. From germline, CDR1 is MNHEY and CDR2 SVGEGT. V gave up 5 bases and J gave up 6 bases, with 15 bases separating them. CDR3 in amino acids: CASSLGSLGDTQYF. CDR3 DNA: TGTGCCAGCAGTCTCGGAAGCCTGGGTGATACGCAGTATTTT.

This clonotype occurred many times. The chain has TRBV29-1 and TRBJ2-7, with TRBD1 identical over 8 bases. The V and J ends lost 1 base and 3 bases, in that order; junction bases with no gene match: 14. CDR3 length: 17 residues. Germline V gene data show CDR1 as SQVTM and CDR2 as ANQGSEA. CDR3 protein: CSVEGSNGQGRVYEQYF. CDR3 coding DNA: TGCAGCGTTGAAGGTTCGAACGGACAGGGACGGGTCTACGAGCAGTACTTC.

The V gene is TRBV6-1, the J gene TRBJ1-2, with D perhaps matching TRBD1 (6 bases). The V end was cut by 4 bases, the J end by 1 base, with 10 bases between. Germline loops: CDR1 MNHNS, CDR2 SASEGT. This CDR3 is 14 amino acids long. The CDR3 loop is CASSGEQGNYGYTF. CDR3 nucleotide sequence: TGTGCCAGCAGTGGAGAACAGGGTAACTATGGCTACACCTTC.

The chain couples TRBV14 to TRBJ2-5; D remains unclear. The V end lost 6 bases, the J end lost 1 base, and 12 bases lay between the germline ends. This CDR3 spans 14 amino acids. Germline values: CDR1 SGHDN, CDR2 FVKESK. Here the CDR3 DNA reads TGTGCCAGCAGTCCTGACTTGGGCCAAGAGACCCAGTACTTC. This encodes CASSPDLGQETQYF. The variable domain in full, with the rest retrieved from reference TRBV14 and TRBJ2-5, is EAGVTQFPSHSVIEKGQTVTLRCDPISGHDNLYWYRRVMGKEIKFLLHFVKESKQDESGMPNNRFLAERTGGTYSTLKVQPAELEDSGVYFCASSPDLGQETQYFGPGTRLLVL.

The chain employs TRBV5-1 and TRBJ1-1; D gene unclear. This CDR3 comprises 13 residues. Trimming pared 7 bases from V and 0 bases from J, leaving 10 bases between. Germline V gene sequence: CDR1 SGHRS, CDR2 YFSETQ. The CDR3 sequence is CASGLLLNTEAFF. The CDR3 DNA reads TGCGCCAGCGGCCTGTTACTGAACACTGAAGCTTTCTTT.

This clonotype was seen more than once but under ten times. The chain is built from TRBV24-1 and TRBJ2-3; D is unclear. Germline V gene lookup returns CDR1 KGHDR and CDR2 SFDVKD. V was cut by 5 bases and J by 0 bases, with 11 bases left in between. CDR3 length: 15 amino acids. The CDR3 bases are TGTGCCACCAGTGCGGTGGGGAAGAGCACAGATACGCAGTATTTT. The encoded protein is CATSAVGKSTDTQYF.

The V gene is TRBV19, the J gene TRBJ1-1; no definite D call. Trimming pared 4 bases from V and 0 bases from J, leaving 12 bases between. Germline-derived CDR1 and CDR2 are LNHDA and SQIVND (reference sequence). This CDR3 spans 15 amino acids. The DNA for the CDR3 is TGTGCCAGTAGTACCCGGCGACATCTGAACACTGAAGCTTTCTTT. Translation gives CASSTRRHLNTEAFF.

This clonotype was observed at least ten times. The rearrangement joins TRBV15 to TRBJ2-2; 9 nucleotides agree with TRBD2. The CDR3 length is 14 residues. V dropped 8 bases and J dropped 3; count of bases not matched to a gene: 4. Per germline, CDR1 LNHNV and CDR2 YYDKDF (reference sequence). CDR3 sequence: CATHSGSDTGELFF. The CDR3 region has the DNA TGTGCCACCCATAGCGGGAGCGACACCGGGGAGCTGTTTTTT.

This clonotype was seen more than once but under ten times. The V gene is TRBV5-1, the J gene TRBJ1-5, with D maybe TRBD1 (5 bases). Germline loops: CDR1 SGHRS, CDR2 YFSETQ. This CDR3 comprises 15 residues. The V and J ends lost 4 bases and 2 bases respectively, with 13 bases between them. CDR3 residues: CASSRDPEGNQPQHF. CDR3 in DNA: TGCGCCAGCAGCCGGGACCCGGAGGGCAATCAGCCCCAGCATTTT.

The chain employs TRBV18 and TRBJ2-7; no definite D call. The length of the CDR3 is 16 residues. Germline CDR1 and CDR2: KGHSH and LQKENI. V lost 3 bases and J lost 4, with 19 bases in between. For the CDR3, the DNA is TGTGCCAGCTCACCCCTCCTCCGACCCACCTCTTACGAGCAGTACTTC. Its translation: CASSPLLRPTSYEQYF.

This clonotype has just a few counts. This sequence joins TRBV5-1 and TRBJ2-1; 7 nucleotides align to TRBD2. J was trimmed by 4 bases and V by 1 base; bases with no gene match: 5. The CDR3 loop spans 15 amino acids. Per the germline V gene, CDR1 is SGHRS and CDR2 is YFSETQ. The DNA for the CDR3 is TGCGCCAGCAGCTTGACTAGCGAGAGATACAATGAGCAGTTCTTC. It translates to CASSLTSERYNEQFF.

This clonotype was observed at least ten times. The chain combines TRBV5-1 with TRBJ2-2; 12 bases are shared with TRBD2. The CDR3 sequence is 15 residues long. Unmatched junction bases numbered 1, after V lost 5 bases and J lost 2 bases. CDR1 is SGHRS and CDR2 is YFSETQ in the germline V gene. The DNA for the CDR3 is TGCGCCAGCAGACTAGCGGGAGGAAACACCGGGGAGCTGTTTTTT. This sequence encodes CASRLAGGNTGELFF.

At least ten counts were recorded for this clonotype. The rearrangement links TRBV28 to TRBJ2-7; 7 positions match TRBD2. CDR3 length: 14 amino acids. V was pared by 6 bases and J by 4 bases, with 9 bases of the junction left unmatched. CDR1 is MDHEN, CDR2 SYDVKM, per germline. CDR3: CASRTGGLEYEQYF. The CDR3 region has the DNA TGTGCCAGCAGAACAGGCGGACTAGAGTACGAGCAGTACTTC.

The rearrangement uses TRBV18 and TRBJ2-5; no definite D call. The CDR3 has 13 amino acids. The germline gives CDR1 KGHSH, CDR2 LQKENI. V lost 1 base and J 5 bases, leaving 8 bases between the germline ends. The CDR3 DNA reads TGTGCCAGCTCACCACAGGGATACGAGACCCAGTACTTC. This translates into CASSPQGYETQYF.

In DNA form, the CDR3 reads TGTGCCAGCGGGGGAGCGGGAGGCCAATACAATGAGCAGTTCTTC. Its protein is CASGGAGGQYNEQFF. This chain connects TRBV9 to TRBJ2-1, with TRBD2 matching 9 bases. This CDR3 region has 15 residues. After removal of 7 bases from V and 4 bases from J, the junction contained 9 bases not matched to a gene. Germline assignment: CDR1 SGDLS and CDR2 YYNGEE.